One sample yielded the 30 T cell receptor beta chains listed below, sequenced in a study of human T cells and chemical hapten exposure (dated by TCRdb to the early 2020s). Libraries came from RACE. These reads were obtained on a NextSeq 500. TCRdb redid the processing of the public reads, applying fastp at Q25 and MiXCR, and retained in-frame beta chains. All rows with the same CDR3 protein become a single entry with the most common DNA and genes. For this sample the table gives 150,000 to 200,000 distinct CDR3 sequences, of which roughly 15% were detected only once. The ten largest clones add up to 1.7% of the sample. The time point label of this sample denotes: patch test 1, 2 weeks after DPC sensitization. This specimen's treatment or condition label, per the study, means: therapeutic diphenylcyclopropenone sensitization with weekly scalp DPC. The material was whole blood, obtained in connection with sensitization to the hapten diphenylcyclopropenone (DPC). The receptors shown here come from a woman aged 30 to 39 with alopecia areata. Some clones in this sample may be carry-over from other donors' samples.

The V gene is TRBV2, the J gene TRBJ2-1, with 7 nucleotides matching TRBD1. Germline CDR1 SNHLY, CDR2 FYNNEI. V lost 6 bases, J lost 6 bases, and 11 bases stayed unmatched. The CDR3 extends over 15 amino acids. The CDR3 region has the DNA TGTGCCAGCAGCGTCACAGGGGTAGGAGGCAATGAGCAGTTCTTC. It translates to CASSVTGVGGNEQFF.

This chain connects TRBV5-1 to TRBJ2-5; either TRBD1 or TRBD2 may fit D (5 bases each). CDR3 size: 13 residues. Germline CDR1 is SGHRS and CDR2 is YFSETQ. V lost 3 bases, J lost 0 bases, and 6 bases lay in between. CDR3 sequence (DNA): TGCGCCAGCAGCTGGGACGACCAAGAGACCCAGTACTTC. This translates into CASSWDDQETQYF.

This chain connects TRBV7-9 to TRBJ1-3, with no clear D. From germline, CDR1 is SEHNR and CDR2 FQNEAQ (reference sequence). The V end was cut by 5 bases, the J end by 5 bases, with 16 bases between. This CDR3 region has 15 residues. CDR3 loop: CASSPLGGSRNTIYF. CDR3 DNA sequence: TGTGCCAGCAGCCCTCTCGGCGGATCGCGAAACACCATATATTTT.

At least ten counts were recorded for this clonotype. The gene calls are TRBV7-9 and TRBJ1-2; 8 positions match TRBD1. Germline CDR1 and CDR2: SEHNR and FQNEAQ (reference sequence). This CDR3 region has 14 residues. V gave up 5 bases and J gave up 5 bases; unmatched junction bases: 7. In DNA form, the CDR3 reads TGTGCCAGCAGCCTTGAACAGGGGGGATATGGCTACACCTTC. Translating gives CASSLEQGGYGYTF.

This clonotype was seen many times. The rearrangement links TRBV5-4 to TRBJ2-5; D is unclear. V shed 0 bases and J shed 4 bases, with 7 bases lying between them. The germline CDR1 and CDR2 sequences are SGHNT and YYREEE (reference sequence). The CDR3 loop spans 13 amino acids. DNA of the CDR3: TGTGCCAGCAGCTTGGCATCGTCAGAGACCCAGTACTTC. Translating it yields CASSLASSETQYF.

V and J are TRBV28 and TRBJ2-6; 7 bases are a match to TRBD1. The trim removed 6 bases at V and 0 bases at J, leaving 5 bases unmatched. The CDR3 extends over 16 amino acids. Germline V gene sequence: CDR1 MDHEN, CDR2 SYDVKM. CDR3 coding DNA: TGTGCCAGCAGCCGGGACAGCCGCTCTGGGGCCAACGTCCTGACTTTC. Protein: CASSRDSRSGANVLTF.

This clonotype has a handful of counts. The chain couples TRBV9 to TRBJ1-6; tentatively, D is TRBD1 (6 bases). Germline V gives CDR1 SGDLS, CDR2 YYNGEE. With 0 bases removed from V and 10 bases from J, the gap between germline ends came to 14 bases. This CDR3 has 15 amino acids. CDR3 sequence: CASSVGTGSGSPLHF. The CDR3 region has the DNA TGTGCCAGCAGCGTAGGAACAGGGTCAGGGTCACCCCTCCACTTT.

The chain carries TRBV30 and TRBJ2-4; possibly TRBD2 for D (6 bases). This CDR3 has 16 residues. Germline V gene sequence: CDR1 GTSNPN, CDR2 SVGIG (reference sequence). V was shortened by 0 bases and J by 0 bases, with 12 bases between the two germline ends. CDR3 nucleotide sequence: TGTGCCTGGAGTGTCCCGGGGGAACTAGCCAAAAACATTCAGTACTTC. It is translated as CAWSVPGELAKNIQYF. Based on the CDR3 plus reference TRBV30 and TRBJ2-4, the full variable domain is SQTIHQWPATLVQPVGSPLSLECTVEGTSNPNLYWYRQAAGRGLQLLFYSVGIGQISSEVPQNLSASRPQDRQFILSSKKLLLSDSGFYLCAWSVPGELAKNIQYFGAGTRLSVL.

The gene calls are TRBV19 and TRBJ1-5, with D possibly being TRBD1 (5 bases). The germline gives CDR1 LNHDA, CDR2 SQIVND (reference sequence). The V gene lost 10 bases and the J gene lost 6 bases, with 16 bases spanning the gap. The CDR3 sequence is 13 residues long. The CDR3 DNA reads TGTGCCACGACGGCGTGGGGGGTTCAGCCCCAGCATTTT. This sequence encodes CATTAWGVQPQHF.

The DNA for the CDR3 is TGTGCCAGCAGCCAAGTAGGGGGAACTTCTGGAAACACCATATATTTT. Protein: CASSQVGGTSGNTIYF. The rearrangement uses TRBV4-2 and TRBJ1-3, with D tentatively TRBD1 (6 bases). V lost 1 base and J lost 1, with 11 bases in between. CDR1 LGHNA and CDR2 YNFKEQ come from the germline V gene. This CDR3 contains 16 residues.

The chain couples TRBV12-3 or TRBV12-4 to TRBJ2-1; 7 nucleotides match TRBD1. J was trimmed by 2 bases and V by 1 base; bases with no gene match: 5. The length of the CDR3 is 16 residues. CDR3 sequence reads: CASSLGQGSTYNEQFF. In nucleotides, the CDR3 is TGTGCCAGCAGTTTAGGACAGGGATCGACCTACAATGAGCAGTTCTTC.

The chain is built from TRBV5-1 and TRBJ1-2; D unresolved. Germline V lookup: CDR1 SGHRS, CDR2 YFSETQ. The CDR3 sequence is 15 residues long. Trimming took off 4 bases at V and 0 bases at J, with 13 bases between the two ends. The CDR3 nucleotides read TGCGCCAGCAGCACCGGACGGAATACTAACTATGGCTACACCTTC. Amino acid sequence: CASSTGRNTNYGYTF.

This chain's CDR3 is CSVDLGASSYNEQFF. In nucleotides, the CDR3 is TGCAGCGTTGACCTAGGGGCCAGCTCCTACAATGAGCAGTTCTTC. The chain combines TRBV29-1 with TRBJ2-1; D is possibly TRBD1 (5 bases). The germline V gene has CDR1 SQVTM and CDR2 ANQGSEA. Trimming took off 3 bases at V and 0 bases at J, with 12 bases between the two ends. The CDR3 consists of 15 residues.

The chain couples TRBV7-2 to TRBJ1-5; D gene unclear. V shed 5 bases and J shed 1 base, with 9 bases lying between them. The CDR3 consists of 14 residues. CDR1 is SGHTA, CDR2 FQGNSA, per germline. The CDR3 is CASSPQSSNQPQHF. CDR3 DNA: TGTGCCAGCAGCCCACAGAGCAGCAATCAGCCCCAGCATTTT.

The chain combines TRBV18 with TRBJ2-3; D gene unclear. This CDR3 is built from 14 residues. With 0 bases removed from V and 5 bases from J, the gap between germline ends came to 9 bases. The V gene's germline CDR1 is KGHSH and CDR2 LQKENI. CDR3 nucleotide sequence: TGTGCCAGCTCACCACCCGGGCTAATAGATACGCAGTATTTT. Translation: CASSPPGLIDTQYF.

The V call is TRBV20-1, the J call TRBJ2-5; 10 bases map to TRBD1. Germline CDR1 is DFQATT and CDR2 is SNEGSKA (reference sequence). V lost 5 bases, J lost 5 bases, and 8 bases stayed unmatched. The CDR3 contains 14 residues. CDR3 nucleotides: TGCAGTGCTCCGACAGGGGGCTCCCAGGAGACCCAGTACTTC. The encoded protein is CSAPTGGSQETQYF.

This clonotype showed up many times. J is TRBJ1-2 and V is TRBV7-9; D is unresolved. The V gene's germline CDR1 is SEHNR and CDR2 FQNEAQ (reference sequence). The V end lost 3 bases, the J end lost 6 bases, and 14 bases lay between the germline ends. CDR3 length: 14 residues. The CDR3 loop reads CASSLPNSLHGYTF. Written as DNA, the CDR3 is TGTGCCAGCAGCTTGCCGAACAGCCTACATGGCTACACCTTC.

The chain combines TRBV5-6 with TRBJ2-7, with 8 bases lining up with TRBD1. CDR3 length equals 15 residues. Trimming at V came to 5 bases and at J to 7 bases, leaving 14 bases not matched to a gene. Germline V CDR1 and CDR2: SGHDT, YYEEEE. This CDR3 reads CASSSSDRVLREQYF. DNA for the CDR3: TGTGCCAGCAGTTCCTCGGACAGGGTGTTGCGAGAGCAGTACTTC.

This clonotype was found many times. V gene TRBV5-1 combines with J gene TRBJ2-3, with D perhaps matching TRBD2 (5 bases). V lost 6 bases, J lost 4 bases, and 18 bases lay in between. This CDR3 has 15 residues. The germline gives CDR1 SGHRS, CDR2 YFSETQ. CDR3 residues: CASTPGGWRPDTQYF. The CDR3, as DNA: TGCGCCAGCACCCCGGGCGGGTGGCGCCCAGATACGCAGTATTTT.

This clonotype showed up many times. V is TRBV19 and J is TRBJ1-5, with TRBD1 as a possible D gene (6 bases). V lost 0 bases, J lost 4 bases, and 13 bases lay in between. The CDR3 length is 16 residues. The V gene's germline CDR1 is LNHDA and CDR2 SQIVND (reference sequence). CDR3 protein: CASSIDLGTLNQPQHF. The CDR3 DNA follows: TGTGCCAGTAGTATAGATCTCGGGACACTTAATCAGCCCCAGCATTTT.

This clonotype was seen a few times. The V and J genes are TRBV6-2 or TRBV6-3 and TRBJ1-2; maybe TRBD1 (5 bases). The CDR3 has 12 residues. CDR1 is MNHEY and CDR2 is SVGEGT in the germline V gene. V was shortened by 8 bases and J by 8 bases, with 15 bases between the two germline ends. The CDR3 spells CASRTGVYGYTF. As DNA, the CDR3 is TGTGCCAGCCGCACGGGGGTGTACGGCTACACCTTC.

This chain links TRBV12-3 or TRBV12-4 with TRBJ2-5; possible D gene TRBD2, 5 bases. The CDR3 has 15 residues. V lost 0 bases to trimming and J lost 3 bases, with 11 bases between them. The CDR3 DNA reads TGTGCCAGCAGTTTAGCGGCGGGCCTAAAAGAGACCCAGTACTTC. Encoded protein: CASSLAAGLKETQYF.

This chain uses TRBV28 with TRBJ2-7; 10 bases line up with TRBD1. Germline CDR1 and CDR2: MDHEN and SYDVKM. The CDR3 has 15 residues. V shed 2 bases, J shed 3 bases, and the junction held 4 bases outside the gene matches. CDR3 in amino acids: CASSLAGTGDYEQYF. CDR3 sequence (DNA): TGTGCCAGCAGTTTAGCAGGGACAGGGGACTACGAGCAGTACTTC.

A few counts support this clonotype. J is TRBJ2-1 and V is TRBV5-4; D ambiguous. CDR3 size: 17 residues. The V gene lost 0 bases and the J gene lost 5 bases, with 18 bases spanning the gap. Germline V gene sequence: CDR1 SGHNT, CDR2 YYREEE (reference sequence). The CDR3 DNA is TGTGCCAGCAGCTTGGGGGTGGAAAGGGTACCCAACAATGAGCAGTTCTTC. Protein product: CASSLGVERVPNNEQFF.

This clonotype turned up a few times. The DNA for the CDR3 is TGCGCCAGCAGTGAAGGGAGTCGATCAGATACGCAGTATTTT. Translating gives CASSEGSRSDTQYF. The chain combines TRBV10-2 with TRBJ2-3, with D tentatively TRBD2 (5 bases). Germline CDR1 reads WSHSY; CDR2 reads SAAADI. V gave up 3 bases and J gave up 4 bases, with 11 bases separating them. The CDR3 spans 14 residues.

The V and J genes are TRBV6-2 or TRBV6-3 and TRBJ1-5, with D hard to call. This CDR3 spans 14 amino acids. V lost 1 base and J lost 7, with 11 bases in between. CDR1 MNHEY and CDR2 SVGEGT come from the germline V gene. The CDR3 DNA reads as TGTGCCAGCAGTTACTTCTCAGAAGAGCAGCCCCAGCATTTT. Translating it yields CASSYFSEEQPQHF.

This clonotype occurred a few times. The chain joins TRBV12-3 or TRBV12-4 to TRBJ1-1, with TRBD1 identical over 7 bases. This CDR3 has 14 amino acids. The trim removed 2 bases at V and 5 bases at J, leaving 5 bases unmatched. CDR3 in DNA: TGTGCCAGCAGTTTAAACAGGGGTTTGACTGAAGCTTTCTTT. Residues: CASSLNRGLTEAFF.

This clonotype was observed a few times. This CDR3 reads CASSLTPGPWGNEQFF. The CDR3 DNA follows: TGTGCCAGCAGCTTGACCCCCGGACCCTGGGGGAATGAGCAGTTCTTC. This chain connects TRBV5-6 to TRBJ2-1, with D perhaps TRBD1 or TRBD2 (5 bases each). The ends were cut back, 1 base at V and 7 bases at J, with 18 bases in the middle. Germline assignment: CDR1 SGHDT and CDR2 YYEEEE. This CDR3 comprises 16 residues. The variable domain in full, completed from reference TRBV5-6 and TRBJ2-1, reads DAGVTQSPTHLIKTRGQQVTLRCSPKSGHDTVSWYQQALGQGPQFIFQYYEEEERQRGNFPDRFSGHQFPNYSSELNVNALLLGDSALYLCASSLTPGPWGNEQFFGPGTRLTVL.

The CDR3 loop reads CSAPDVSNRQYF. CDR3 nucleotide sequence: TGCAGTGCCCCCGACGTCAGCAATCGGCAGTACTTC. The chain links TRBV20-1 to TRBJ2-7; no reliable D call. V was trimmed by 6 bases and J by 9 bases, leaving 18 bases between them. The germline V gene has CDR1 DFQATT and CDR2 SNEGSKA (reference sequence). CDR3 length: 12 amino acids.

This clonotype was recorded many times. This chain connects TRBV4-2 to TRBJ2-1, with 10 bases lining up with TRBD2. The CDR3 consists of 14 residues. V trimming: 1 base; J trimming: 11 bases; junction bases outside the gene matches: 5. Germline CDR1 and CDR2: LGHNA and YNFKEQ. This CDR3 reads CASSQGSAGGQQFF. Here the CDR3 DNA reads TGTGCCAGCAGCCAAGGTTCAGCGGGAGGGCAGCAGTTCTTC.